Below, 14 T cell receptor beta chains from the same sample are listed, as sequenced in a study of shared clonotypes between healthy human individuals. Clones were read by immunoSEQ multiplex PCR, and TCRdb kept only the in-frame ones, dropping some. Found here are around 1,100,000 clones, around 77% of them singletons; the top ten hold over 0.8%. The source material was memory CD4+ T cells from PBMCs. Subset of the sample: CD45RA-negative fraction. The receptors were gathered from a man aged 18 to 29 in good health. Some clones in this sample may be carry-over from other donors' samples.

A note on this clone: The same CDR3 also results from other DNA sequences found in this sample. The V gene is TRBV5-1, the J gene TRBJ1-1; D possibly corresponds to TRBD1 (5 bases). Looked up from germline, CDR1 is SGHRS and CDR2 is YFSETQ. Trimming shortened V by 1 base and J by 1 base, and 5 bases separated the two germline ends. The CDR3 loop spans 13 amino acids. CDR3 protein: CASSLQGNTEAFF. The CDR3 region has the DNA TGCGCCAGCAGCTTGCAGGGGAACACTGAAGCTTTCTTT.

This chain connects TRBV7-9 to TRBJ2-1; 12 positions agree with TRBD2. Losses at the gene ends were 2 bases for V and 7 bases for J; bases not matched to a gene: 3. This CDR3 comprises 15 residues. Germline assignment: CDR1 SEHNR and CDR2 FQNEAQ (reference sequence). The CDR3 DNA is TGTGCCAGCAGCTTATCTAGCGGGAGGGCGAATGAGCAGTTCTTC. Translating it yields CASSLSSGRANEQFF.

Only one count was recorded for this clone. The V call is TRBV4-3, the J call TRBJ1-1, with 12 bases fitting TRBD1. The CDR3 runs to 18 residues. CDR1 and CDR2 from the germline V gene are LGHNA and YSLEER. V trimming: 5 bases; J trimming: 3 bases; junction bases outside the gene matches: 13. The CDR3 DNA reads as TGCGCCAGCAGCGCGGGGACAGGGGGCGCCCCTGCGGACACTGAAGCTTTCTTT. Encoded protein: CASSAGTGGAPADTEAFF.

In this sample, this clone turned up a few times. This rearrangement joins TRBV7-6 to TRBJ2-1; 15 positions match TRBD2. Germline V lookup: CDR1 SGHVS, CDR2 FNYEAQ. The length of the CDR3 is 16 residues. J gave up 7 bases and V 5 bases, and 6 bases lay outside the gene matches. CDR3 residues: CASSRRTSGRVNEQFF. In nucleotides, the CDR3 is TGTGCCAGCAGCAGAAGGACTAGCGGGAGGGTGAATGAGCAGTTCTTC.

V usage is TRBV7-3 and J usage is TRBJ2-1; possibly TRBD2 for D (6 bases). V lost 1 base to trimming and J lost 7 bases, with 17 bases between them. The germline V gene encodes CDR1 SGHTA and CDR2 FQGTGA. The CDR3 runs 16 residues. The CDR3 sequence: CASSLRVGGSGNEQFF. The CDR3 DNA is TGTGCCAGCAGCTTAAGGGTGGGAGGCTCGGGTAATGAGCAGTTCTTC.

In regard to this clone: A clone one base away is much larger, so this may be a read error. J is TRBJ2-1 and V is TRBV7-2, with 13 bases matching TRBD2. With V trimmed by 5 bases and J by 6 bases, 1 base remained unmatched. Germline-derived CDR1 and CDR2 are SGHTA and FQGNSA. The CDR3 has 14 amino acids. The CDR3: CASSTSGRANEQFF. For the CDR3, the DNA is TGTGCCAGCAGCACTAGCGGGAGGGCCAATGAGCAGTTCTTC.

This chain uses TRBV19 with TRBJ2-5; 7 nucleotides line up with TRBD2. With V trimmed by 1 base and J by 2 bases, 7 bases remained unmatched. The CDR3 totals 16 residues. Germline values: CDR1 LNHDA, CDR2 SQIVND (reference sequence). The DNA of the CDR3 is TGTGCCAGTAGTATAGGACCCGCTAGCGGACAAGAGACCCAGTACTTC. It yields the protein CASSIGPASGQETQYF. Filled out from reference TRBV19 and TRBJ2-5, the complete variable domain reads DGGITQSPKYLFRKEGQNVTLSCEQNLNHDAMYWYRQDPGQGLRLIYYSQIVNDFQKGDIAEGYSVSREKKESFPLTVTSAQKNPTAFYLCASSIGPASGQETQYFGPGTRLLVL.

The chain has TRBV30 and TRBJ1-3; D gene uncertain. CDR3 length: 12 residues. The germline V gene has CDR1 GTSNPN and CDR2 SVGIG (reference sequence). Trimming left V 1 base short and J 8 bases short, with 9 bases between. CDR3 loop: CAWSATRYTIYF. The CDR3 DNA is TGTGCCTGGAGTGCAACCCGGTACACCATATATTTT.

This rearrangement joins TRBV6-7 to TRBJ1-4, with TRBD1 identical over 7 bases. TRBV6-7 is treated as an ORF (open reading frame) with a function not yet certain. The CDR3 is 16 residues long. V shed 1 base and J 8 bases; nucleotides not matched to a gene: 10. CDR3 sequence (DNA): TGTGCCAGCAGTTACTTCGCGACAGGGCGAGGAGAAAAACTGTTTTTT. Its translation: CASSYFATGRGEKLFF.

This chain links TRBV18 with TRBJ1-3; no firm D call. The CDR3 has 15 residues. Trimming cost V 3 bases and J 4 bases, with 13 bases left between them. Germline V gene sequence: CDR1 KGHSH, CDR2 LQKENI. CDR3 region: CASSPRPEIGNTIYF. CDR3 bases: TGTGCCAGCTCACCTCGGCCAGAGATCGGAAACACCATATATTTT.

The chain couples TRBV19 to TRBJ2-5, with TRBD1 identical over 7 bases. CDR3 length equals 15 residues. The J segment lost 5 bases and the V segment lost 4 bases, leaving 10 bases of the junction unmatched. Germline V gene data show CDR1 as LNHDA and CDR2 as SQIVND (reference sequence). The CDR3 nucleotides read TGTGCCAGTAGTAGCCCGGGACAGCTGGGGGAGACCCAGTACTTC. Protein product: CASSSPGQLGETQYF.

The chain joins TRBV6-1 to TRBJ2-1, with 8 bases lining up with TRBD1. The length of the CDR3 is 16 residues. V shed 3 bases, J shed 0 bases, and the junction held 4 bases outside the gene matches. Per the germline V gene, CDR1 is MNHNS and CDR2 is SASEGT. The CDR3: CASSETGAGSYNEQFF. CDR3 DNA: TGTGCCAGCAGTGAGACAGGGGCGGGCTCCTACAATGAGCAGTTCTTC.

DNA of the CDR3: TGTGCCAGCAGTCGGGAAACGGGAGGGGAAAAACTGTTTTTT. Its protein is CASSRETGGEKLFF. The V call is TRBV2, the J call TRBJ1-4; unclear D gene. This CDR3 is built from 14 residues. Trimming left V 5 bases short and J 8 bases short, with 15 bases between. Germline CDR1 reads SNHLY; CDR2 reads FYNNEI.

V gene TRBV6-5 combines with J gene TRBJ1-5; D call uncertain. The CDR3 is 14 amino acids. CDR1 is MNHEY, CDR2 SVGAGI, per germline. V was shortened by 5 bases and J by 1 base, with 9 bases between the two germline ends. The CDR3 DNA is TGTGCCAGCAGTCGGGCGGGGAGCAATCAGCCCCAGCATTTT. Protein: CASSRAGSNQPQHF.